This T cell receptor beta chain was identified in a study of blood T cell repertoires in COVID-19. Study details: Italy, Spain and the United States were the sources of the convalescent and acute COVID-19 samples. From T cells, B-cell-depleted T cells, or PBMCs came the material, which was cDNA or gDNA.

Original data processing: Estimated nucleated cell counts came from reference gene primer amplification. Repertoires were generated with immunoSEQ multiplex PCR, while TCRdb's copy carries only in-frame clones and drops some. That table furnishes V, J and clone size, whereas the DNA furnished D and trimming. The sample includes 40,000 or so clones, approximately 85% of them seen just once. This CDR3 comprises 14 residues. Germline V gene lookup returns CDR1 PRHDT and CDR2 FYEKMQ (reference sequence). J was trimmed by 5 bases and V by 4 bases; bases with no gene match: 4. Sequenced material: peripheral blood. The V gene is TRBV13, the J gene TRBJ1-1, with 10 bases identical to TRBD1. The origin of this receptor is a man aged 35 to 55 with active or convalescent COVID-19. CDR3 in DNA: TGTGCCAGCAGCTCTCCGGGACAGGGGACTGAAGCTTTCTTT. It is translated as CASSSPGQGTEAFF.